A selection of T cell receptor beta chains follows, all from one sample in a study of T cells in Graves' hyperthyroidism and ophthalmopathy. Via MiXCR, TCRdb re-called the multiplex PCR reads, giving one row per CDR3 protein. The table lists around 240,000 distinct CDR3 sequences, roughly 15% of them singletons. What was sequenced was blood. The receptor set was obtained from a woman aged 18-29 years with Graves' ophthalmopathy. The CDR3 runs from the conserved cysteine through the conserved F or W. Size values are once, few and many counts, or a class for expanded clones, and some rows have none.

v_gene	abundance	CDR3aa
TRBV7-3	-	CASSRGLAGAYNEQFF
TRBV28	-	CASSSGTSDEQYF
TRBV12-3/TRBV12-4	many	CASSLGPNRGQETQYF
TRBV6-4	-	CASSASGQGSYGYTF
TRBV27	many	CASRKGSSTNEKLFF
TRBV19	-	CASRGLAGGLEQYF
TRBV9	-	CASSLTSVGGYTF
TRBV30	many	CAWSVQGRGYLTYEQYF
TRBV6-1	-	CASTKTGGARLSNQPQHF
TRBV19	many	CASNPGTGNNYGYTF
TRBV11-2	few	CASSLGQRGYGYTF
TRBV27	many	CASSGTSPAYNEQFF
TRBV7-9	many	CASSSTGSLDTEAFF
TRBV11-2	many	CASRPTTGSSGREQFF
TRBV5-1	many	CASSFSPGTDTQYF
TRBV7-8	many	CASSGPWGSYEQYF
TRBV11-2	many	CASSPPRAGGRETQYF
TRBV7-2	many	CASSLATAGWGYTF
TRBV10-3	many	CAISDSGNQPQHF
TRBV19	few	CASSPMPGMNYGYTF
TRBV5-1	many	CASSRRAGGPSNEQFF
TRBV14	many	CASSHKLGWSYNEQFF
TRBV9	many	CASSVDGDRSSYEQYF
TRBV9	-	CASSPTGPWETQYF
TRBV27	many	CASSSHTGGAAEAFF
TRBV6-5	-	CASSSGYTWDGIETQYF
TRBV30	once	CAWNRGTYDEQFF
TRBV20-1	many	CSARGIGTVRGGTEAFF
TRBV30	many	CAWRAGQLTDTQYF
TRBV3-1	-	CASSQLGITTEAFF